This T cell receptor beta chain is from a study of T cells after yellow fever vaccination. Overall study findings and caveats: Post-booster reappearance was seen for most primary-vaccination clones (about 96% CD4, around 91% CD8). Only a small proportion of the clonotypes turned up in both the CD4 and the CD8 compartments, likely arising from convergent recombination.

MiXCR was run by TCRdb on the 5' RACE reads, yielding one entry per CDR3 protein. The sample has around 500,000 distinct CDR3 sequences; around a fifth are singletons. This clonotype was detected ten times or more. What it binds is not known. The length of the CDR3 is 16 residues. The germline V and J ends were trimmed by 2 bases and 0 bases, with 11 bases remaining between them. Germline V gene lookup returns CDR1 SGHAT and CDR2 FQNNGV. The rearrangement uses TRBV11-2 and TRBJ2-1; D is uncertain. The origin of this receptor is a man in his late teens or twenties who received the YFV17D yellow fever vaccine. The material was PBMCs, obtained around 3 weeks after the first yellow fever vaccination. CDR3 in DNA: TGTGCCAGCAGCTTATTGGCAGTTAGCTCCTACAATGAGCAGTTCTTC. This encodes CASSLLAVSSYNEQFF.